The next 27 T cell receptor beta chains were all read from a single sample in a study of CD8+CD57+ T cells in acquired aplastic anemia. Genomic DNA constituted the template upon which TCR beta VDJ and CDR3 profiling was performed. From the reads, TCRdb called clonotypes with MiXCR, one entry per CDR3 protein. The sample carries 300,000 or so distinct CDR3 sequences, 50% to 70% recorded once. The sequenced sample consisted of sorted CD4+, CD8+, or CD8+CD57+ T cells (not recorded which) from PBMCs. The receptor set was obtained from a human donor with severe aplastic anemia or a healthy control (not recorded which).

The rearrangement links TRBV5-1 to TRBJ2-1; no firm D call. This CDR3 contains 13 residues. From germline, CDR1 is SGHRS and CDR2 YFSETQ. V lost 3 bases and J 5 bases, leaving 9 bases between the germline ends. CDR3 in amino acids: CASSWNRNNEQFF. DNA for the CDR3: TGCGCCAGCAGCTGGAATAGGAACAATGAGCAGTTCTTC.

Remarks on this clonotype: Germline and junction disagree at one end, which may indicate a read error. In DNA form, the CDR3 reads TGTGCCAGCAGCATTACAGGGGGAGTTAGTGACACCGAAGCTTTCTTT. It codes for CASSITGGVSDTEAFF. The genes are TRBV7-3 and TRBJ1-1, with TRBD1 identical over 8 bases. CDR3 length: 16 residues. CDR1 SGHTA and CDR2 FQGTGA come from the germline V gene.

This chain links TRBV29-1 with TRBJ2-7; the D gene could be TRBD1 or TRBD2 (5 bases each). V was pared by 6 bases and J by 2 bases, with 11 bases between. This CDR3 region has 12 residues. Germline CDR1 and CDR2: SQVTM and ANQGSEA. DNA of the CDR3: TGCAGCGTGGGGACGGGGACCTACGAGCAGTACTTC. This encodes CSVGTGTYEQYF.

CDR3 sequence (DNA): TGTGCCAGCAGCTCCGGGACAGGGGACGGAGAGACCCAGTACTTC. Translated, it gives CASSSGTGDGETQYF. The V gene is TRBV11-2, the J gene TRBJ2-5; 10 positions agree with TRBD1. V shed 4 bases and J 4 bases; nucleotides not matched to a gene: 6. Germline V CDR1 and CDR2: SGHAT, FQNNGV. The CDR3 covers 15 residues. The variable domain in full, completed from reference TRBV11-2 and TRBJ2-5, reads EAGVAQSPRYKIIEKRQSVAFWCNPISGHATLYWYQQILGQGPKLLIQFQNNGVVDDSQLPKDRFSAERLKGVDSTLKIQPAKLEDSAVYLCASSSGTGDGETQYFGPGTRLLVL.

The chain carries TRBV7-8 and TRBJ2-1; perhaps D is TRBD1 or TRBD2 (5 bases each). The CDR3 sequence is 15 residues long. Trimming cost V 6 bases and J 3 bases, with 15 bases left between them. Germline CDR1 is SGHVS and CDR2 is FQNEAQ. The CDR3: CASSRELGVYNEQFF. CDR3 coding DNA: TGTGCCAGCAGTCGTGAGTTGGGGGTCTACAATGAGCAGTTCTTC.

The chain recombines TRBV11-2 with TRBJ2-7; 10 nucleotides align to TRBD2. This CDR3 is 15 amino acids long. Germline CDR1 reads SGHAT; CDR2 reads FQNNGV. V lost 6 bases, J lost 3 bases, and 8 bases stayed unmatched. CDR3 sequence (DNA): TGTGCCAGCAGTCCCAGCGGGGGGGCCTTCTACGAGCAGTACTTC. Protein sequence: CASSPSGGAFYEQYF.

Remarks on this clonotype: The conserved closing phenylalanine or tryptophan is absent in this CDR3, likely reflecting a read error. DNA of the CDR3: TGTGACAGCAGTGAAGGGGTCAAAAACATTCAGTACTCC. It yields the protein CDSSEGVKNIQYS. V is TRBV2 and J is TRBJ2-4; a possible D gene is TRBD1 (5 bases). This CDR3 comprises 13 residues. Looked up from germline, CDR1 is SNHLY and CDR2 is FYNNEI.

The chain combines TRBV5-4 with TRBJ2-5, with 12 bases matching TRBD2. The CDR3 spans 16 residues. Germline V gene lookup returns CDR1 SGHNT and CDR2 YYREEE (reference sequence). V gave up 4 bases and J gave up 2 bases; unmatched junction bases: 6. The CDR3 protein is CASSIGLAGLQETQYF. In DNA form, the CDR3 reads TGTGCCAGCAGCATAGGACTAGCGGGACTGCAAGAGACCCAGTACTTC.

This clonotype was picked up many times. The V and J genes are TRBV10-2 and TRBJ2-1; 9 nucleotides match TRBD2. Looked up from germline, CDR1 is WSHSY and CDR2 is SAAADI. This CDR3 region has 16 residues. V dropped 6 bases and J dropped 8; count of bases not matched to a gene: 14. The DNA for the CDR3 is TGCGCCAGCAGGGAAGGCGGGGGGGCCGGACGACATGAGCAGTTCTTC. As protein: CASREGGGAGRHEQFF.

There are a few counts of this clonotype. The rearrangement uses TRBV10-3 and TRBJ1-1; D remains unclear. This CDR3 is built from 14 residues. Germline V CDR1 and CDR2: ENHRY, SYGVKD. Trimming took off 3 bases at V and 2 bases at J, with 10 bases between the two ends. CDR3 nucleotide sequence: TGTGCCATCAGTGATGGCAAGCAAAACACTGAAGCTTTCTTT. Translating gives CAISDGKQNTEAFF.

CDR3 sequence: CASSLSQVPGVYEQYF. CDR3 DNA: TGCGCCAGCAGCTTGAGCCAGGTACCCGGGGTCTACGAGCAGTACTTC. V and J are TRBV5-1 and TRBJ2-7, with TRBD2 as a possible D gene (5 bases). The CDR3 covers 16 residues. Trimming pared 1 base from V and 3 bases from J, leaving 17 bases between. Germline V gene sequence: CDR1 SGHRS, CDR2 YFSETQ.

This clonotype came up once. The rearrangement joins TRBV10-3 to TRBJ2-3; 10 bases line up with TRBD2. CDR1 is ENHRY and CDR2 is SYGVKD in the germline V gene. The CDR3 sequence is 15 residues long. This chain's CDR3 is CTSSTLAGVTDTQYF. The CDR3 coding sequence is TGTACCAGCAGTACCCTAGCGGGGGTCACAGATACGCAGTATTTT.

This clonotype was detected many times. The rearrangement uses TRBV14 and TRBJ2-1; D remains ambiguous. The germline CDR1 and CDR2 sequences are SGHDN and FVKESK. CDR3 size: 18 residues. Trimming pared 0 bases from V and 0 bases from J, leaving 15 bases between. The CDR3: CASSQDTALHRSYNEQFF. The CDR3 DNA follows: TGTGCCAGCAGCCAAGATACAGCCCTCCACCGCTCCTACAATGAGCAGTTCTTC.

In this sample, this clonotype turned up many times. J is TRBJ1-4 and V is TRBV11-2, with 7 bases identical to TRBD1. The V gene end was trimmed by 0 bases and the J gene end by 7 bases; junction bases not matched to a gene: 8. Germline CDR1 reads SGHAT; CDR2 reads FQNNGV. CDR3 length: 16 residues. The CDR3 region is CASSLDRWSGGEKLFF. For the CDR3, the DNA is TGTGCCAGCAGCTTAGATAGGTGGTCAGGGGGTGAAAAACTGTTTTTT.

This clonotype was observed many times. The rearrangement links TRBV29-1 to TRBJ2-5; D tentatively reads TRBD1 or TRBD2 (5 bases each). V was cut by 0 bases and J by 0 bases, with 11 bases left in between. Germline CDR1 is SQVTM and CDR2 is ANQGSEA. The CDR3 extends over 15 amino acids. DNA of the CDR3: TGCAGCGTTGAAGATCTTACGGGGCACCAAGAGACCCAGTACTTC. Translated, it gives CSVEDLTGHQETQYF.

This clonotype was seen repeatedly, ten times or more. The CDR3 loop is CASSLRINEQFF. DNA of the CDR3: TGTGCCAGCAGTTTAAGAATCAATGAGCAGTTCTTC. The V and J genes are TRBV12-3 or TRBV12-4 and TRBJ2-1; D is unresolved. Trimming took off 2 bases at V and 6 bases at J, with 5 bases between the two ends. The CDR3 is made up of 12 amino acids.

The J gene is TRBJ1-3, the V gene TRBV7-6; 7 bases align to TRBD1. The CDR3 extends over 14 amino acids. Germline assignment: CDR1 SGHVS and CDR2 FNYEAQ. J gave up 7 bases and V 5 bases, and 8 bases lay outside the gene matches. CDR3 sequence reads: CASSPEQGLNTIYF. In DNA, the CDR3 is TGTGCCAGCAGCCCTGAACAGGGGCTGAACACCATATATTTT.

This clonotype was seen repeatedly, ten times or more. V and J are TRBV20-1 and TRBJ1-1, with D unclear. Germline CDR1 reads DFQATT; CDR2 reads SNEGSKA (reference sequence). Deletions cut 0 bases from V and 1 base from J, with 9 bases between. The CDR3 consists of 14 residues. The CDR3 nucleotides read TGCAGTGCTAGAGATAGGTTACCGAACACTGAAGCTTTCTTT. This gives the protein CSARDRLPNTEAFF.

For this clonotype: This may come from a read error, since a much larger clone is one base off. The J gene is TRBJ2-3, the V gene TRBV6-1; D is perhaps TRBD2 (5 bases). The CDR3 spans 13 residues. Trimming took off 8 bases at V and 3 bases at J, with 12 bases between the two ends. In germline, CDR1 is MNHNS, CDR2 SASEGT. The CDR3 reads CASDTRPTDTQYF. The CDR3 DNA sequence: TGTGCCAGCGATACTAGACCAACAGATACGCAGTATTTT.

The chain employs TRBV7-9 and TRBJ2-7; 12 bases align to TRBD1. CDR1 is SEHNR, CDR2 FQNEAQ, per germline (reference sequence). Losses at the gene ends were 5 bases for V and 5 bases for J; bases not matched to a gene: 7. CDR3 size: 15 residues. The DNA of the CDR3 is TGTGCCAGCAGCCAAACCGGGACAGGGGGCAACGAGCAGTACTTC. Translation: CASSQTGTGGNEQYF.

The chain recombines TRBV7-2 with TRBJ1-4, with D uncertain. The CDR3 totals 15 residues. The V end was cut by 4 bases, the J end by 4 bases, with 13 bases between. Per the germline V gene, CDR1 is SGHTA and CDR2 is FQGNSA. The chain's CDR3 is CASSSSDRDNEKLFF. CDR3 DNA: TGTGCCAGCAGCTCCTCTGACCGCGATAATGAAAAACTGTTTTTT.

This clonotype was counted many times. This chain uses TRBV19 with TRBJ2-3, with TRBD1 identical over 10 bases. The V segment lost 8 bases and the J segment 5 bases; nucleotides outside the gene matches: 7. Germline V gives CDR1 LNHDA, CDR2 SQIVND (reference sequence). The CDR3 totals 14 residues. Written as DNA, the CDR3 is TGTGCCAGTGCCGACAGGGGGCAAGGAGATACGCAGTATTTT. As protein: CASADRGQGDTQYF.

CDR3 coding DNA: TGCGCCAGCAGTGACGGGTCAACTAATGAAAAACTGTTTTTT. It translates to CASSDGSTNEKLFF. The chain recombines TRBV10-1 with TRBJ1-4; D remains unclear. Germline V gene data show CDR1 as WNHNN and CDR2 as SYGVQD (reference sequence). The CDR3 runs 14 residues. The germline V and J ends were trimmed by 3 bases and 0 bases, with 5 bases remaining between them.

The table lists this clonotype with many counts. The gene calls are TRBV6-2 or TRBV6-3 and TRBJ1-5; 7 bases agree with TRBD1. This CDR3 has 16 residues. The V gene end was trimmed by 7 bases and the J gene end by 4 bases; junction bases not matched to a gene: 13. CDR1 and CDR2 from the germline V gene are MNHEY and SVGEGT. The CDR3 reads CASTDRTGALNQPQHF. Written as DNA, the CDR3 is TGTGCCAGCACCGACCGAACAGGGGCGTTAAATCAGCCCCAGCATTTT.

The chain carries TRBV7-9 and TRBJ2-2; D is possibly TRBD1 (5 bases). V was pared by 5 bases and J by 8 bases, with 9 bases between. The CDR3 length is 12 residues. CDR1 SEHNR and CDR2 FQNEAQ come from the germline V gene (reference sequence). The CDR3 DNA is TGTGCCAGCAGCCCTCGGACAGGGGAGCTGTTTTTT. Its translation is CASSPRTGELFF. The full variable domain, with the rest looked up from reference TRBV7-9 and TRBJ2-2, is DTGVSQNPRHKITKRGQNVTFRCDPISEHNRLYWYRQTLGQGPEFLTYFQNEAQLEKSRLLSDRFSAERPKGSFSTLEIQRTEQGDSAMYLCASSPRTGELFFGEGSRLTVL.

The V and J genes are TRBV2 and TRBJ2-7; 7 nucleotides align to TRBD2. The CDR3 runs 16 residues. With 4 bases clipped from V and 6 bases from J, the junction kept 15 bases outside the gene matches. Germline V gene sequence: CDR1 SNHLY, CDR2 FYNNEI. In DNA form, the CDR3 reads TGTGCCAGCAGTGCCGAGGGAGGCGGGAGTGGAGTCGAGCAGTACTTC. Its protein product is CASSAEGGGSGVEQYF.

This clonotype was found many times. The chain has TRBV14 and TRBJ1-1; D is unresolved. CDR1 is SGHDN and CDR2 is FVKESK in the germline V gene. The V and J ends lost 6 bases and 1 base respectively, with 6 bases between them. The CDR3 loop spans 12 amino acids. CDR3 amino acids: CASSHKNTEAFF. The CDR3 DNA sequence: TGTGCCAGCAGTCACAAGAACACTGAAGCTTTCTTT.